This T cell receptor beta chain was found in a study of radiation and T cells in renal cell carcinoma. The table came from immunoSEQ multiplex PCR; TCRdb's copy has only in-frame clones and leaves some out. Of tens of thousands of clones listed, approximately 80% are singletons. Time point given: blood 4 weeks post-SBRT, at nephrectomy. The sample's treatment: 15 Gy SBRT to primary tumor, nephrectomy 4 weeks later. Blood was sampled at baseline, 2 weeks and 4 weeks after SBRT. This clone was found a few times. V lost 1 base and J 0 bases, leaving 6 bases between the germline ends. The CDR3 is 14 amino acids. CDR1 and CDR2 (germline): LNHNV, YYDKDF (reference sequence).

The V and J genes are TRBV15 and TRBJ1-1, with D unresolved. The receptor was isolated from a man in his forties or fifties with renal cell carcinoma. Source: blood, taken from a patient whose treatment included radiotherapy and nephrectomy. CDR3 amino acids: CATSRGQLNTEAFF. CDR3 coding DNA: TGTGCCACCAGCAGAGGGCAGTTGAACACTGAAGCTTTCTTT.